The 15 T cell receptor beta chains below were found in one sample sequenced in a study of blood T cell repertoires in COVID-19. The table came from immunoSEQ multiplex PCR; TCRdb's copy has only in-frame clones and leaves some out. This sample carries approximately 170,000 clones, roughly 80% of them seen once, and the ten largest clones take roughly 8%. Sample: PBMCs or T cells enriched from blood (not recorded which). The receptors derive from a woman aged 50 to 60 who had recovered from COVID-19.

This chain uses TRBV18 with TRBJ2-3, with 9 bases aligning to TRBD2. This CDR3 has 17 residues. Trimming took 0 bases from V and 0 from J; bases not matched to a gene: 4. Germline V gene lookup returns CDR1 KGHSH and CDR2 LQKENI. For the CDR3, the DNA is TGTGCCAGCTCACCACCCCCCACTAGCGGGAGCACAGATACGCAGTATTTT. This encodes CASSPPPTSGSTDTQYF.

The CDR3 DNA reads as TGTGCCAGCAGCTTAAATCTAGCGGGGGGACTCACAGATACGCAGTATTTT. Its translation: CASSLNLAGGLTDTQYF. The V and J genes are TRBV7-2 and TRBJ2-3; 11 bases fit TRBD2. V shed 2 bases and J 2 bases; nucleotides not matched to a gene: 6. This CDR3 has 17 residues. Germline V CDR1 and CDR2: SGHTA, FQGNSA.

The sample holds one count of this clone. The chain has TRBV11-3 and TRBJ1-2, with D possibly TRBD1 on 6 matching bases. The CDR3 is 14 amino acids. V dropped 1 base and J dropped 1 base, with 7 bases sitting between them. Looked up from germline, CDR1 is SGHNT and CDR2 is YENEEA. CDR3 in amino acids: CASSLGRGNYGYTF. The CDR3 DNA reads TGTGCCAGCAGCTTAGGCAGGGGTAACTATGGCTACACCTTC.

CDR3 protein: CASGLGGAPSYEQYF. The CDR3 DNA reads TGTGCCAGCGGATTGGGGGGAGCGCCATCCTACGAGCAGTACTTC. The chain carries TRBV28 and TRBJ2-7; D possibly corresponds to TRBD2 (6 bases). Germline V gives CDR1 MDHEN, CDR2 SYDVKM. The CDR3 sequence is 15 residues long. V was cut by 8 bases and J by 1 base, with 18 bases left in between.

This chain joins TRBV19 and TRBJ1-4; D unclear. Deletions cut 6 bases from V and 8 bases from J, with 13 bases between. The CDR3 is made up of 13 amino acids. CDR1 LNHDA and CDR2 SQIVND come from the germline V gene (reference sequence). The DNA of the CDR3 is TGTGCCAGTAGCCGATCCCCGGGGGAAAAACTGTTTTTT. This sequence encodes CASSRSPGEKLFF.

The CDR3 nucleotides are TGTGCCAGCAGTCCCCGGGACAGGGATTTCTACGAGCAGTACTTC. It specifies CASSPRDRDFYEQYF. This chain connects TRBV6-2 or TRBV6-3 to TRBJ2-7; 9 bases agree with TRBD1. The CDR3 has 15 amino acids. Germline V gene sequence: CDR1 MNHEY, CDR2 SVGEGT. V dropped 5 bases and J dropped 3; count of bases not matched to a gene: 8.

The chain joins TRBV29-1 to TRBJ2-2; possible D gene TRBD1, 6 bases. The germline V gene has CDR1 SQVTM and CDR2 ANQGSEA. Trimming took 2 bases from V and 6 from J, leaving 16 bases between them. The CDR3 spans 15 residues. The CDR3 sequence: CSVELYRAVAGELFF. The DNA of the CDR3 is TGCAGCGTTGAACTATACAGGGCTGTAGCCGGGGAGCTGTTTTTT.

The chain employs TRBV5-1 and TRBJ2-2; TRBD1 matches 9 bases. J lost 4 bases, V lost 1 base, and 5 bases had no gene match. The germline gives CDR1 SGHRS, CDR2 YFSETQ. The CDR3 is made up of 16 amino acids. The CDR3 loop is CASSLLGQGVTGELFF. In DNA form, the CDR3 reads TGCGCCAGCAGCTTGTTGGGACAGGGAGTCACCGGGGAGCTGTTTTTT.

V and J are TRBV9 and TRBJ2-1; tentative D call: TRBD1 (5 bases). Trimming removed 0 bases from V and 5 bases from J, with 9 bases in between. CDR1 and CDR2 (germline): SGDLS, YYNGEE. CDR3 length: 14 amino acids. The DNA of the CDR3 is TGTGCCAGCAGCGTAGCTACAGGTCACAATGAGCAGTTCTTC. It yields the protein CASSVATGHNEQFF.

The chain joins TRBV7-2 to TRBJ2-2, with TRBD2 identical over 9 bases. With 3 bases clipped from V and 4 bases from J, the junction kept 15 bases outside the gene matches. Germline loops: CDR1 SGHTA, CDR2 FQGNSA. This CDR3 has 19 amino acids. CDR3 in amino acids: CASSFGAGGAPVGTGELFF. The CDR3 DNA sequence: TGTGCCAGCAGCTTTGGGGCGGGGGGGGCCCCGGTTGGCACCGGGGAGCTGTTTTTT.

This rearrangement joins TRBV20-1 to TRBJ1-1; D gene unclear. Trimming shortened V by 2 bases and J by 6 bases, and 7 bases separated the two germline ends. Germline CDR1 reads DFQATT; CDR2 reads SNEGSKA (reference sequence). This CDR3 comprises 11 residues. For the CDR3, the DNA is TGCAGTGCTAGATTCGGTGCTGAAGCTTTCTTT. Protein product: CSARFGAEAFF.

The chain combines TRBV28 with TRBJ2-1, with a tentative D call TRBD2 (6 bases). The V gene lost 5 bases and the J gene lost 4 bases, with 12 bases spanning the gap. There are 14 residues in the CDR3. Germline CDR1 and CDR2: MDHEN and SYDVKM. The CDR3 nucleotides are TGTGCCAGCAGTCCTCCGACTAGTTACAATGAGCAGTTCTTC. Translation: CASSPPTSYNEQFF.

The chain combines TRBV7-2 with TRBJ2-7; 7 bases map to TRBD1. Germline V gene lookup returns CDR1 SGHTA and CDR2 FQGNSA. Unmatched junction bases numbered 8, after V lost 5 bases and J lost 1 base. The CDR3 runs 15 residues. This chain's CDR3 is CASSTRQGGSYEQYF. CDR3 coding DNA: TGTGCCAGCAGCACCAGACAGGGCGGTTCCTACGAGCAGTACTTC.

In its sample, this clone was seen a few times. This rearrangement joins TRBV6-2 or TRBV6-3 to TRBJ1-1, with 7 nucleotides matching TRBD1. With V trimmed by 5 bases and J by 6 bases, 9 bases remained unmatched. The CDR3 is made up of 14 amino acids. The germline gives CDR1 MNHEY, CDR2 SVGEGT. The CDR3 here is CASSLDRARPEAFF. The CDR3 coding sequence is TGTGCCAGCAGTCTTGACAGGGCTAGGCCTGAAGCTTTCTTT.

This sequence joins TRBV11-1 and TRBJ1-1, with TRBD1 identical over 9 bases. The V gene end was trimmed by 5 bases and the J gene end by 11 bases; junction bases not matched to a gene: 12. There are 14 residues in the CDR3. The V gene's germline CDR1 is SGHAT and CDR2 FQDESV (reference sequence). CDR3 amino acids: CASSAGQGLKSAFF. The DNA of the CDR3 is TGTGCCAGCAGCGCGGGACAGGGCCTTAAATCGGCTTTCTTT.